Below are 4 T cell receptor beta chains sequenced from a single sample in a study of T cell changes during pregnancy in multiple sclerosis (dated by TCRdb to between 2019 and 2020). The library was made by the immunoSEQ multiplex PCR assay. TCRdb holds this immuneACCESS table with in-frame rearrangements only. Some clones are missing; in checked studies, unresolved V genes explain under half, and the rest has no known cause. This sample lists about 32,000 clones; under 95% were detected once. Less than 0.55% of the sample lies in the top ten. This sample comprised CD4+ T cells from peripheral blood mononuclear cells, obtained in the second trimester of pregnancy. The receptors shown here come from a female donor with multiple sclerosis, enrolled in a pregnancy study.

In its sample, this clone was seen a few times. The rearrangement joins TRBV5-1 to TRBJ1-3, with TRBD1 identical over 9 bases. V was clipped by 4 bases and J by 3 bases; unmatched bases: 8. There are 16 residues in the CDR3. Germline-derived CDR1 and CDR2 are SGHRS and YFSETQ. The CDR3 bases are TGCGCCAGCAGCCCTATGGGACAGGGCGTTGGAAACACCATATATTTT. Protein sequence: CASSPMGQGVGNTIYF. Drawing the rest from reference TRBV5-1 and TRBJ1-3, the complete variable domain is KAGVTQTPRYLIKTRGQQVTLSCSPISGHRSVSWYQQTPGQGLQFLFEYFSETQRNKGNFPGRFSGRQFSNSRSEMNVSTLELGDSALYLCASSPMGQGVGNTIYFGEGSWLTVV.

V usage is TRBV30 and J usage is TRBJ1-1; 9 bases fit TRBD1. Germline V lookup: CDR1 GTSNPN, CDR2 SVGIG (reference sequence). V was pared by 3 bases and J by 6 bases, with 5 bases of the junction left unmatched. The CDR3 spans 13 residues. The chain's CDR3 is CAWRGQGESEAFF. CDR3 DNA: TGTGCCTGGAGGGGACAGGGAGAATCTGAAGCTTTCTTT. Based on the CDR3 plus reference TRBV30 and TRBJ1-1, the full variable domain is SQTIHQWPATLVQPVGSPLSLECTVEGTSNPNLYWYRQAAGRGLQLLFYSVGIGQISSEVPQNLSASRPQDRQFILSSKKLLLSDSGFYLCAWRGQGESEAFFGQGTRLTVV.

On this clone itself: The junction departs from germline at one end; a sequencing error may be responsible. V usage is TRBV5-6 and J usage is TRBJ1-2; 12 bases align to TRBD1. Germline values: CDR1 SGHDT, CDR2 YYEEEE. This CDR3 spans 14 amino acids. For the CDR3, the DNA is TGTGCCAGCAGCTTAGGGACAGGGGGCTATGGCCACACCTTC. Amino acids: CASSLGTGGYGHTF.

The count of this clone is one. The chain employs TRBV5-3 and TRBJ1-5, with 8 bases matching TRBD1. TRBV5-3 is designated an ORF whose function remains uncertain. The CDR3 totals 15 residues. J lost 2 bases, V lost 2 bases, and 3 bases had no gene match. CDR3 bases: TGTGCCAGAAGCTTACAGGGGGGGGGCAATCAGCCCCAGCATTTT. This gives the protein CARSLQGGGNQPQHF.